This T cell receptor (beta chain) was captured in a study of cytomegalovirus exposure and HLA in healthy donors. About the research overall: The 120 or so validation repertoires, a later analysis reported, used the same platform as the 666 first-cohort repertoires.

Findings of the study overall: The majority of TCR sequences were rare, yet some public TCRs appeared in many donors. According to the study, 160 or so TCR beta chains were cytomegalovirus-associated. It was reportedly the case that the classifier diagnosed cytomegalovirus status with high specificity and sensitivity.

On this clone itself: Antigen: not known.

From germline, CDR1 is SEHNR and CDR2 FQNEAQ (reference sequence). CDR3 length: 17 amino acids. V trimming: 4 bases; J trimming: 9 bases; junction bases outside the gene matches: 17. The repertoire was sequenced with immunoSEQ multiplex PCR; TCRdb's copy has only in-frame clones and lacks some. The profile shows approximately 72,000 clones, around 94% of them singletons. The clonotype originates from a woman between 18 and 29 years old in good health and CMV-seronegative. The V call is TRBV7-9, the J call TRBJ2-1; TRBD2 matches 8 bases. The sample taken for sequencing was PBMCs. The CDR3 loop is CASSSTPTSGTFFEQFF. In nucleotides, the CDR3 is TGTGCCAGCAGCTCCACCCCCACTAGCGGCACCTTTTTTGAGCAGTTCTTC.